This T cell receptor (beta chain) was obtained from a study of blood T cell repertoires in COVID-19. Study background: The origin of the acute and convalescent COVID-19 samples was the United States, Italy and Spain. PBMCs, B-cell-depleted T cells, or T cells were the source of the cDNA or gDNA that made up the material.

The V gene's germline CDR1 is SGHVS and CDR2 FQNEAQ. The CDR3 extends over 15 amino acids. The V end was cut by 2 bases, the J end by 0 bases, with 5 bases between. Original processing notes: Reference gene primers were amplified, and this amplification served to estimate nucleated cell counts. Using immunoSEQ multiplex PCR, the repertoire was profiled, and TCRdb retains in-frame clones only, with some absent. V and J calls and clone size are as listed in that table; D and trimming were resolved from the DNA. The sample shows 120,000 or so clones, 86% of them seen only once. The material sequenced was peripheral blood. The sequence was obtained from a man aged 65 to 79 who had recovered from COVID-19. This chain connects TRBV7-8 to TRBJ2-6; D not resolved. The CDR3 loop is CASSLFRSGANVLTF. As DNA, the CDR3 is TGTGCCAGCAGCTTATTCCGCTCTGGGGCCAACGTCCTGACTTTC.